Shown below are 14 T cell receptor beta chains from a single sample sequenced in a study of identical twins. TCRdb independently ran MiXCR on the 5' RACE reads; one entry per CDR3 protein. Here the sample spans 1.5 million or so distinct CDR3 sequences, less than 40% being singletons. Sequencing was carried out using cord blood. Receptor source: a newborn girl in good health.

J is TRBJ2-7 and V is TRBV7-9, with 7 bases fitting TRBD1. The germline CDR1 and CDR2 sequences are SEHNR and FQNEAQ (reference sequence). This CDR3 contains 15 residues. Trimming removed 7 bases from V and 1 base from J; junction bases left unmatched: 10. The CDR3 protein is CASTLTGTESYEQYF. CDR3 nucleotide sequence: TGTGCCAGCACCCTGACCGGGACAGAGTCCTACGAGCAGTACTTC.

V is TRBV4-1 and J is TRBJ2-3; 14 positions agree with TRBD2. Germline V gives CDR1 MGHRA, CDR2 YSYEKL. The ends lost 1 base at V and 3 bases at J; junction bases unmatched: 6. CDR3 length: 18 residues. The CDR3 DNA follows: TGCGCCAGCAGCCAAGTCCCGACTAGCGGGAGGGGGACAGATACGCAGTATTTT. Its translation: CASSQVPTSGRGTDTQYF.

Only a few counts were recorded for this clonotype. The chain links TRBV4-2 to TRBJ2-4, with 10 bases that match TRBD2. V shed 1 base, J shed 6 bases, and the junction held 3 bases outside the gene matches. In germline, CDR1 is LGHNA, CDR2 YNFKEQ. The CDR3 runs to 15 residues. The CDR3 coding sequence is TGTGCCAGCAGCCAAGGGGGGACTAGCGTAAACATTCAGTACTTC. Its translation is CASSQGGTSVNIQYF.

To note about this clonotype: A read error may be the cause here, since a much bigger clone is one base away. V gene TRBV11-2 combines with J gene TRBJ2-5, with D unclear. Germline V lookup: CDR1 SGHAT, CDR2 FQNNGV. V was trimmed by 5 bases and J by 11 bases, leaving 18 bases between them. The CDR3 covers 13 residues. In DNA form, the CDR3 reads TGTGCCAGCAGCGCAAGGACCCCGGATGAGCAGTACTTC. This encodes CASSARTPDEQYF.

V usage is TRBV27 and J usage is TRBJ2-1; unclear D gene. From germline, CDR1 is MNHEY and CDR2 SMNVEV (reference sequence). V gave up 5 bases and J gave up 11 bases, with 19 bases separating them. The length of the CDR3 is 14 residues. CDR3 nucleotide sequence: TGTGCCAGCAGTGGCGTATCTAACGACCAACAGCAGTTCTTC. Translating gives CASSGVSNDQQQFF.

Only a few counts were recorded for this clonotype. The rearrangement links TRBV5-1 to TRBJ1-2; TRBD1 might be the D (6 bases). This CDR3 contains 13 residues. Trimming shortened V by 2 bases and J by 8 bases, and 13 bases separated the two germline ends. Germline V gene data show CDR1 as SGHRS and CDR2 as YFSETQ. The CDR3 region has the DNA TGCGCCAGCAGCTTATACAGGGAGTGGGGCTACACCTTC. This sequence encodes CASSLYREWGYTF.

This chain uses TRBV2 with TRBJ2-6, with no clear D. The CDR3 consists of 15 residues. The germline V and J ends were trimmed by 5 bases and 0 bases, with 8 bases remaining between them. CDR1 and CDR2 (germline): SNHLY, FYNNEI. The CDR3 DNA reads TGTGCCAGCAGTCGACGACTCTCTGGGGCCAACGTCCTGACTTTC. It is translated as CASSRRLSGANVLTF.

The genes are TRBV20-1 and TRBJ2-5; TRBD2 is a possible D gene (5 bases). V lost 2 bases and J 4 bases, leaving 17 bases between the germline ends. The germline gives CDR1 DFQATT, CDR2 SNEGSKA (reference sequence). The CDR3 has 15 amino acids. For the CDR3, the DNA is TGCAGTGCTAGACCTATACTAGTCGTTCCAGAGACCCAGTACTTC. As protein: CSARPILVVPETQYF.

The chain links TRBV12-3 or TRBV12-4 to TRBJ2-2; D gene ambiguous. Trimming removed 6 bases at V and 5 bases at J, with 10 bases between. CDR3 length: 13 residues. The CDR3 nucleotides are TGTGCCAGCAGGGGCTTCGGTACCGGGGAGCTGTTTTTT. Residues: CASRGFGTGELFF.

This clonotype was recorded a few times. The V gene is TRBV25-1, the J gene TRBJ1-1; possible D gene TRBD1, 5 bases. Germline loops: CDR1 MGHDK, CDR2 SYGVNS. Trimming removed 3 bases at V and 1 base at J, with 9 bases between. CDR3 length equals 14 residues. The CDR3 sequence: CASSDPGPNTEAFF. The CDR3 DNA reads as TGTGCCAGCAGTGACCCGGGGCCGAACACTGAAGCTTTCTTT.

The chain couples TRBV15 to TRBJ1-4; no reliable D call. V was shortened by 2 bases and J by 2 bases, with 9 bases between the two germline ends. Germline loops: CDR1 LNHNV, CDR2 YYDKDF (reference sequence). The CDR3 has 15 residues. CDR3 protein: CATSRREDTNEKLFF. CDR3 bases: TGTGCCACCAGCAGAAGGGAGGATACTAATGAAAAACTGTTTTTT.

The rearrangement uses TRBV25-1 and TRBJ1-1; 9 nucleotides align to TRBD1. The CDR3 runs 15 residues. Germline V gives CDR1 MGHDK, CDR2 SYGVNS. Losses at the gene ends were 5 bases for V and 4 bases for J; bases not matched to a gene: 8. Here the CDR3 reads CASSPRDRVVTEAFF. DNA for the CDR3: TGTGCCAGCAGTCCGCGGGACAGGGTGGTCACTGAAGCTTTCTTT.

This chain connects TRBV5-1 to TRBJ2-1, with a weak D call TRBD2 (5 bases). The J call may be wrong; the DNA end is better matched by TRBJ2-7. The CDR3 sequence is 14 residues long. From germline, CDR1 is SGHRS and CDR2 YFSETQ. In DNA, the CDR3 is TGCGCCAGCAGCGCTGGACTCCAATACAATGAGCAGTACTTC. It translates to CASSAGLQYNEQYF.

V gene TRBV28 combines with J gene TRBJ1-1, with D unresolved. Germline loops: CDR1 MDHEN, CDR2 SYDVKM. With 5 bases removed from V and 5 bases from J, the gap between germline ends came to 15 bases. The CDR3 sequence is 14 residues long. In nucleotides, the CDR3 is TGTGCCAGCAGTCGTGCGAGATTTGGGACTGAAGCTTTCTTT. Protein sequence: CASSRARFGTEAFF.